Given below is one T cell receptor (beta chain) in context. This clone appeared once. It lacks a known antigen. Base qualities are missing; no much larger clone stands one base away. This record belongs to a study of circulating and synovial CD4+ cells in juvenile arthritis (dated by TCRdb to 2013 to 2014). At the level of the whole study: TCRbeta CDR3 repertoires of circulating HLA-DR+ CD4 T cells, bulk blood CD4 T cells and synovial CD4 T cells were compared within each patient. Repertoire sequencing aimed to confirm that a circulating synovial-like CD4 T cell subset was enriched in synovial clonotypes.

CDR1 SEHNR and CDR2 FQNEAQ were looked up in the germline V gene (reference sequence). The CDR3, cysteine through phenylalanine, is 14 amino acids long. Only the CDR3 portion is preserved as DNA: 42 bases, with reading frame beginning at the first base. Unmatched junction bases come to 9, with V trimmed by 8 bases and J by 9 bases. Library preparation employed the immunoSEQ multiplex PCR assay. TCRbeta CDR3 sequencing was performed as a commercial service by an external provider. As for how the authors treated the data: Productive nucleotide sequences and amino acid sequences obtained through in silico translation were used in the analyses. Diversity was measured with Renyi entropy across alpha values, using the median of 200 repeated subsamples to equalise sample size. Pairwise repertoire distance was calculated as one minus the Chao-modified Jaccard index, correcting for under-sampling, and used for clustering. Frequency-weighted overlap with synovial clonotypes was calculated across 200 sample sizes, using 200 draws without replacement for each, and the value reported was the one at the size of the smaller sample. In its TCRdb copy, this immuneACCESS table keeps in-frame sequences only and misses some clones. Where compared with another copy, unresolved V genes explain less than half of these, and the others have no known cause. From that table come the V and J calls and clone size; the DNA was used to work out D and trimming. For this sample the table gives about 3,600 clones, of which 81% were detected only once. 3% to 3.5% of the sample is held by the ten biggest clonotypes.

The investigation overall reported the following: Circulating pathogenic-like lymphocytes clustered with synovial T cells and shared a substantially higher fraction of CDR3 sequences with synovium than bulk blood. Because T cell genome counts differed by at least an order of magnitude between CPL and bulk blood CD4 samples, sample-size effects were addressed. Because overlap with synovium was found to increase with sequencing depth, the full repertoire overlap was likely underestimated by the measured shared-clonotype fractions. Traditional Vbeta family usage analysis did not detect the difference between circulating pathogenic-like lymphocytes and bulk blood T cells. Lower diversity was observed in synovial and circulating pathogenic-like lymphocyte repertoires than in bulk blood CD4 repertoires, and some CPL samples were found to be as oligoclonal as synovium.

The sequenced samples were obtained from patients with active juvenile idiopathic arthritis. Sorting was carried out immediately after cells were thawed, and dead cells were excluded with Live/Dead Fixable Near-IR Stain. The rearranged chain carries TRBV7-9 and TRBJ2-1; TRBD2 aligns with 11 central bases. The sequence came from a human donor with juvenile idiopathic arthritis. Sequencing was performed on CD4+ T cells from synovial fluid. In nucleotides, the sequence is TGTGCCAGCTGCACCACTAGCGGGAGCGTTGAGCAGTTCTTC. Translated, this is CASCTTSGSVEQFF.